This T cell receptor (beta chain) was profiled in a study of T cells in Graves' hyperthyroidism and ophthalmopathy. Study findings and constraints: Ophthalmopathy was predicted by the model a median of about 6.7 months ahead of onset.

Regions amplified from RNA transcripts were the TCR beta CDR3 regions. RT-PCR in the first round (using the HTBI primer set) targeted the TCR CDR3. Using its own MiXCR run on the multiplex PCR reads, TCRdb lists one record per CDR3 protein. The repertoire holds 490,000 or so distinct CDR3 sequences, with 15% to 20% as singletons. There are a few counts of this clonotype. Antigen specificity is unknown. Disease duration was under 3 months in the ophthalmopathy patients, who also had a Clinical Activity Score of at least 3 and a NOSPECS grade of at least 4. The PBMCs were taken from around 9.1 ml of fresh peripheral blood. Trimming left V 3 bases short and J 0 bases short, with 13 bases between. CDR3 length: 16 amino acids. CDR1 and CDR2 from the germline V gene are SGDLS and YYNGEE.

The receptor was derived from a middle-aged man with Graves' ophthalmopathy. The V and J genes are TRBV9 and TRBJ2-1; tentative D call: TRBD2 (6 bases). The sample consisted of blood. CDR3: CASSDSGTASYNEQFF. The CDR3 DNA reads as TGTGCCAGCAGCGATTCCGGGACTGCCTCCTACAATGAGCAGTTCTTC.